What follows are 12 T cell receptor beta chains derived from one specimen sequenced in a study of blood T cell repertoires in COVID-19. Profiling relied on immunoSEQ multiplex PCR, and the TCRdb table lists in-frame clones only, not all of them. This sample has around 99,000 clones, with 75% to 95% found just once. The specimen was peripheral blood. All receptors come from a man between 45 and 60 years old with acute or convalescent COVID-19.

This sequence joins TRBV5-3 and TRBJ1-1; no firm D call. TRBV5-3 is reported as an ORF; its role is uncertain. The CDR3 covers 13 residues. The V end lost 5 bases, the J end lost 0 bases, and 8 bases lay between the germline ends. The CDR3 nucleotides are TGTGCCAGAAGAACGGTATTGAACACTGAAGCTTTCTTT. This codes for CARRTVLNTEAFF.

The chain couples TRBV18 to TRBJ2-1; a weak D match, TRBD1 (6 bases). The CDR3 is made up of 16 amino acids. V dropped 6 bases and J dropped 0 bases, with 15 bases sitting between them. CDR1 KGHSH and CDR2 LQKENI come from the germline V gene. The CDR3 DNA reads as TGTGCCAGCTCCTCCCTCGCCAGGGGCTCCTACAATGAGCAGTTCTTC. The encoded protein is CASSSLARGSYNEQFF.

This chain links TRBV5-1 with TRBJ2-7, with 9 positions matching TRBD1. Germline trimming cut 3 bases from V and 3 bases from J; bases unmatched to any gene: 1. The CDR3 runs 13 residues. The germline gives CDR1 SGHRS, CDR2 YFSETQ. As DNA, the CDR3 is TGCGCCAGCAGCTGGGGACAGGGCTACGAGCAGTACTTC. Its translation: CASSWGQGYEQYF.

This clone was recorded once. The genes are TRBV19 and TRBJ2-2; D is perhaps TRBD1 (5 bases). This CDR3 comprises 16 residues. CDR1 LNHDA and CDR2 SQIVND come from the germline V gene (reference sequence). With 3 bases removed from V and 5 bases from J, the gap between germline ends came to 16 bases. Here the CDR3 reads CASSIRQPAGTGELFF. Written as DNA, the CDR3 is TGTGCCAGTAGTATCCGACAGCCGGCCGGAACCGGGGAGCTGTTTTTT.

The rearrangement uses TRBV5-1 and TRBJ2-1, with 11 nucleotides matching TRBD2. Trimming cost V 4 bases and J 1 base; bases outside gene matches: 10. Germline values: CDR1 SGHRS, CDR2 YFSETQ. The CDR3 contains 18 residues. The CDR3 loop is CASSRVTGTSGSYNEQFF. The DNA for the CDR3 is TGCGCCAGCAGCCGAGTGACTGGGACTAGCGGTTCCTACAATGAGCAGTTCTTC.

The chain is built from TRBV11-2 and TRBJ2-1, with 8 bases aligning to TRBD1. J was trimmed by 6 bases and V by 4 bases; bases with no gene match: 5. The CDR3 contains 14 residues. Germline V lookup: CDR1 SGHAT, CDR2 FQNNGV. The CDR3 bases are TGTGCCAGCAGCTCCAACAGGGGGGTCAATGAGCAGTTCTTC. It codes for CASSSNRGVNEQFF.

This chain connects TRBV7-9 to TRBJ1-5, with D possibly TRBD1 on 6 matching bases. The CDR3 loop spans 13 amino acids. Germline CDR1 SEHNR, CDR2 FQNEAQ (reference sequence). V lost 3 bases, J lost 4 bases, and 7 bases lay in between. The chain's CDR3 is CASSFQGNQPQHF. CDR3 nucleotides: TGTGCCAGCAGCTTCCAGGGGAATCAGCCCCAGCATTTT.

The rearrangement joins TRBV30 to TRBJ1-2; 9 bases are a match to TRBD1. Germline trimming cut 3 bases from V and 6 bases from J; bases unmatched to any gene: 5. Germline CDR1 is GTSNPN and CDR2 is SVGIG (reference sequence). CDR3 length: 13 amino acids. The CDR3, as DNA: TGTGCCTGGAGCCTTGGGACAGGGAATGGCTACACCTTC. It specifies CAWSLGTGNGYTF.

This clone was found a few times. The chain couples TRBV19 to TRBJ2-1; 9 nucleotides line up with TRBD2. CDR3 size: 17 residues. CDR1 is LNHDA, CDR2 SQIVND, per germline (reference sequence). With 5 bases clipped from V and 5 bases from J, the junction kept 13 bases outside the gene matches. For the CDR3, the DNA is TGTGCCAGTAGTGCGCTCAGGGGGACTAGCCGAAACAATGAGCAGTTCTTC. This encodes CASSALRGTSRNNEQFF.

The chain carries TRBV25-1 and TRBJ1-2; D is ambiguous. The CDR3 sequence is 14 residues long. V was trimmed by 3 bases and J by 8 bases, leaving 16 bases between them. CDR1 MGHDK and CDR2 SYGVNS come from the germline V gene. In nucleotides, the CDR3 is TGTGCCAGCAGTGACGACTCACCCCGTAGCGGCTACACCTTC. Translation gives CASSDDSPRSGYTF.

The V gene is TRBV6-4, the J gene TRBJ2-2; D gene ambiguous. V dropped 3 bases and J dropped 2 bases, with 4 bases sitting between them. Germline CDR1 MRHNA, CDR2 SNTAGT. This CDR3 spans 13 amino acids. DNA of the CDR3: TGTGCCAGCAGTGAATCAAACACCGGGGAGCTGTTTTTT. It translates to CASSESNTGELFF.

This CDR3 is CASGPRGSYEQYF. CDR3 sequence (DNA): TGTGCCAGCGGACCTAGGGGATCCTACGAGCAGTACTTC. The chain has TRBV6-6 and TRBJ2-7; TRBD1 is a possible D gene (5 bases). V dropped 8 bases and J dropped 1 base, with 12 bases sitting between them. CDR3 length equals 13 residues. CDR1 MNHNY and CDR2 SVGAGI come from the germline V gene (reference sequence).